A selection of T cell receptor beta chains follows, all from one sample in a study of cytomegalovirus exposure and HLA in healthy donors. Repertoires were generated with immunoSEQ multiplex PCR, while TCRdb's copy carries only in-frame clones and drops some. Here the sample spans 100,000 or so clones, roughly an eighth being singletons. Input material: PBMCs. The receptors originated from a man aged 40-55 years in good health and CMV-seropositive. CDR3s include the opening cysteine and the closing phenylalanine or tryptophan. D genes are given only for firm matches. Part of the rows lack a size; the others show once, few, many or a class for expanded clones.

J: TRBJ2-7; size: NA; V: TRBV18; D: TRBD2; DNA: TGTGCCAGCTCACCACGAGCGGGAGTCCCCTACGAGCAGTACTTC; CDR3: CASSPRAGVPYEQYF
J: TRBJ1-3; size: NA; V: TRBV30; D: NA; DNA: TGTGCCTGGAGTGTAGGAGGGTTCGAAAACACCATATATTTT; CDR3: CAWSVGGFENTIYF
J: TRBJ2-1; size: few; V: TRBV7-8; D: TRBD1; DNA: TGTGCCAGCAGAATCTCCCCCCCCGGGACAGGATCCTACAATGAGCAGTTCTTC; CDR3: CASRISPPGTGSYNEQFF
J: TRBJ2-7; size: few; V: TRBV9; D: TRBD1; DNA: TGTGCCAGCAGCGTAGAAGGGACAGACTCCTACGAGCAGTACTTC; CDR3: CASSVEGTDSYEQYF
J: TRBJ2-5; size: NA; V: TRBV4-1; D: TRBD2; DNA: TGCGCCAGCAGCCGAAGCGAGTGGGGGGGGGAGACCCAGTACTTC; CDR3: CASSRSEWGGETQYF
J: TRBJ2-1; size: few; V: TRBV7-9; D: NA; DNA: TGTGCCAGCAGCTTAGGCAGCGGCCTTTCCTACAATGAGCAGTTCTTC; CDR3: CASSLGSGLSYNEQFF
J: TRBJ2-5; size: NA; V: TRBV18; D: NA; DNA: TGTGCCAGCTCACCTATAGGGGGAGAGACCCAGTACTTC; CDR3: CASSPIGGETQYF
J: TRBJ1-2; size: NA; V: TRBV5-5; D: NA; DNA: TGTGCCAGCAGCTTGCAGGACAGCCCTAACTATGGCTACACCTTC; CDR3: CASSLQDSPNYGYTF
J: TRBJ2-7; size: NA; V: TRBV27; D: TRBD2; DNA: TGTGCCAGCAGTCCCATAGCGGGAGCGGAGTACTTC; CDR3: CASSPIAGAEYF
J: TRBJ2-1; size: NA; V: TRBV18; D: TRBD2; DNA: TGTGCCAGCTCACCCCCCCAGCGGGAGATCAGTGAGCAGTTCTTC; CDR3: CASSPPQREISEQFF
J: TRBJ2-7; size: few; V: TRBV6-5; D: NA; DNA: TGTGCCATAGGGGGGGGCCTCGAGCAGTACTTC; CDR3: CAIGGGLEQYF
J: TRBJ2-3; size: few; V: TRBV28; D: TRBD2; DNA: TGTGCCAGCATGCGGGAGGGCCTAAATACGCAGTATTTT; CDR3: CASMREGLNTQYF
J: TRBJ1-2; size: few; V: TRBV6-4; D: NA; DNA: TGTGCCAGCAGTCCGACAAGGAAGAACTATGGCTACACCTTC; CDR3: CASSPTRKNYGYTF
J: TRBJ1-1; size: NA; V: TRBV7-9; D: NA; DNA: TGTGCCAGCAGCTTACGGGGGACTACCCCCACTGAAGCTTTCTTT; CDR3: CASSLRGTTPTEAFF
J: TRBJ2-1; size: few; V: TRBV5-1; D: TRBD2; DNA: TGCGCCAGCAGCACCGGACTAGCGGGAGGAAACAATGAGCAGTTCTTC; CDR3: CASSTGLAGGNNEQFF
J: TRBJ2-2; size: NA; V: TRBV19; D: TRBD2; DNA: TGTGCCAGTAGTAGCGGGAGGACCGGGGAGCTGTTTTTT; CDR3: CASSSGRTGELFF
J: TRBJ1-4; size: few; V: TRBV28; D: NA; DNA: TGTGCCAGCAGTTTGGGGGGGGCGGGGGATGAAAAACTGTTTTTT; CDR3: CASSLGGAGDEKLFF
J: TRBJ1-3; size: few; V: TRBV4-2; D: NA; DNA: TGTGCCAGCAGCCAAGACCCGGGGGGAAACACCATATATTTT; CDR3: CASSQDPGGNTIYF
J: TRBJ1-1; size: NA; V: TRBV7-9; D: NA; DNA: TGTGCCAGCAGCGTCAGCAGGGGGAACACTGAAGCTTTCTTT; CDR3: CASSVSRGNTEAFF
J: TRBJ1-2; size: NA; V: TRBV4-1; D: NA; DNA: TGCGCCAGCAGCCAAGAACAGGGAAACTATGGCTACACCTTC; CDR3: CASSQEQGNYGYTF
J: TRBJ1-2; size: NA; V: TRBV2; D: NA; DNA: TGTGCCAGCAGCGACAGGAACTATGGCTACACCTTC; CDR3: CASSDRNYGYTF
J: TRBJ1-2; size: few; V: TRBV14; D: NA; DNA: TGTGCCAGCAGCCAAGATCGGAGAGGGGGTTATGGCTACACCTTC; CDR3: CASSQDRRGGYGYTF
J: TRBJ2-2; size: NA; V: TRBV6-5; D: TRBD1; DNA: TGTGCCAGCAGTTCGGGGACAGAAATGAACACCGGGGAGCTGTTTTTT; CDR3: CASSSGTEMNTGELFF
J: TRBJ1-2; size: few; V: TRBV19; D: NA; DNA: TGTGCCAGTAGTCGAACTTTGACAGATCCTAACTATGGCTACACCTTC; CDR3: CASSRTLTDPNYGYTF
J: TRBJ2-7; size: once; V: TRBV7-8; D: TRBD1; DNA: TGTGCCAGCAGCCGGACAGGGAACTCCTACGAGCAGTACTTC; CDR3: CASSRTGNSYEQYF
J: TRBJ1-2; size: NA; V: TRBV14; D: TRBD1; DNA: TGTGCCAGCAGCCCGCGAGGGACAGGGATTGTTGCTAACTATGGCTACACCTTC; CDR3: CASSPRGTGIVANYGYTF
J: TRBJ1-3; size: NA; V: TRBV7-2; D: NA; DNA: TGTGCCAGCAGCTCGCGGACAGCCGGAAACACCATATATTTT; CDR3: CASSSRTAGNTIYF
J: TRBJ1-1; size: few; V: TRBV11-2; D: NA; DNA: TGTGCCAGCAGCTTAGATGGGGGGGGTATTGAAGCTTTCTTT; CDR3: CASSLDGGGIEAFF
J: TRBJ1-1; size: few; V: TRBV9; D: TRBD1; DNA: TGTGCCAGCAGCGTAGCCACAGGGGGGGAGAGCGACACTGAAGCTTTCTTT; CDR3: CASSVATGGESDTEAFF